A single sample gave rise to the 20 T cell receptor beta chains below, sequenced in a study of cytomegalovirus exposure and HLA in healthy donors. 60 Vbeta and 13 Jbeta primers were used in PCR. The repertoire was sequenced with immunoSEQ multiplex PCR; TCRdb's copy has only in-frame clones and lacks some. This sample has some 130,000 clones, with roughly 82% found just once. The sequenced sample was PBMCs. The receptors here all came from a male donor in good health and CMV-seropositive.

This chain links TRBV7-9 with TRBJ2-7; no firm D call. The CDR3 has 12 amino acids. V gave up 6 bases and J gave up 2 bases, with 8 bases separating them. From germline, CDR1 is SEHNR and CDR2 FQNEAQ (reference sequence). The CDR3 DNA reads as TGTGCCAGCAGTCTTAACACCTACGAGCAGTACTTC. It is translated as CASSLNTYEQYF.

The rearrangement uses TRBV7-2 and TRBJ2-1; 7 bases are shared with TRBD2. Germline trimming cut 3 bases from V and 9 bases from J; bases unmatched to any gene: 5. Germline V gene sequence: CDR1 SGHTA, CDR2 FQGNSA. CDR3 length: 13 amino acids. The DNA of the CDR3 is TGTGCCAGCAGCTTGGGGGGGACGGTTGAGCAGTTCTTC. It encodes CASSLGGTVEQFF. Supplemented by reference TRBV7-2 and TRBJ2-1, the full variable domain reads GAGVSQSPSNKVTEKGKDVELRCDPISGHTALYWYRQSLGQGLEFLIYFQGNSAPDKSGLPSDRFSAERTGGSVSTLTIQRTQQEDSAVYLCASSLGGTVEQFFGPGTRLTVL.

This chain uses TRBV5-6 with TRBJ2-7, with 9 bases identical to TRBD1. V gave up 4 bases and J gave up 0 bases; unmatched junction bases: 5. The CDR3 has 15 residues. Per germline, CDR1 SGHDT and CDR2 YYEEEE. DNA of the CDR3: TGTGCCAGCAGCCCGGTGGGACAGGGCTCCTACGAGCAGTACTTC. It translates to CASSPVGQGSYEQYF. The entire variable domain, with the rest obtained from reference TRBV5-6 and TRBJ2-7, is as follows: DAGVTQSPTHLIKTRGQQVTLRCSPKSGHDTVSWYQQALGQGPQFIFQYYEEEERQRGNFPDRFSGHQFPNYSSELNVNALLLGDSALYLCASSPVGQGSYEQYFGPGTRLTVT.

The chain employs TRBV5-5 and TRBJ1-4, with 7 bases fitting TRBD1. Germline V gene sequence: CDR1 SGHKS, CDR2 YYEKEE (reference sequence). This CDR3 contains 13 residues. The V segment lost 8 bases and the J segment 8 bases; nucleotides outside the gene matches: 9. The CDR3 loop is CASAGTDIEKLFF. CDR3 bases: TGTGCCAGTGCCGGGACAGATATCGAAAAACTGTTTTTT.

The gene calls are TRBV9 and TRBJ2-2, with D hard to call. This CDR3 is built from 14 residues. Trimming pared 1 base from V and 9 bases from J, leaving 13 bases between. Germline V gives CDR1 SGDLS, CDR2 YYNGEE. In DNA, the CDR3 is TGTGCCAGCAGCGTAACAGCTACTGGTAGGGAGCTGTTTTTT. This sequence encodes CASSVTATGRELFF. The whole variable domain, remainder taken from reference TRBV9 and TRBJ2-2, is DSGVTQTPKHLITATGQRVTLRCSPRSGDLSVYWYQQSLDQGLQFLIQYYNGEERAKGNILERFSAQQFPDLHSELNLSSLELGDSALYFCASSVTATGRELFFGEGSRLTVL.

The rearrangement uses TRBV5-6 and TRBJ1-5; 7 nucleotides match TRBD1. CDR3 length: 15 amino acids. Germline V gene sequence: CDR1 SGHDT, CDR2 YYEEEE. The J segment lost 6 bases and the V segment lost 7 bases, leaving 13 bases of the junction unmatched. This CDR3 is CASLDRGQAFQPQHF. CDR3 DNA sequence: TGTGCCAGCCTAGATAGAGGACAGGCCTTTCAGCCCCAGCATTTT.

The rearrangement links TRBV28 to TRBJ2-3, with 9 bases lining up with TRBD1. The CDR3 runs to 15 residues. Germline values: CDR1 MDHEN, CDR2 SYDVKM. The ends lost 5 bases at V and 4 bases at J; junction bases unmatched: 7. The CDR3 nucleotides read TGTGCCAGCAGTACCGGGACAGGGAGGTCAGATACGCAGTATTTT. Encoded protein: CASSTGTGRSDTQYF.

The chain carries TRBV29-1 and TRBJ2-1; no clear D gene. Trimming took 6 bases from V and 3 from J, leaving 12 bases between them. The CDR3 is 13 amino acids. Germline assignment: CDR1 SQVTM and CDR2 ANQGSEA. The chain's CDR3 is CSVLTTDYNEQFF. The CDR3 DNA reads TGCAGCGTCCTCACCACAGACTACAATGAGCAGTTCTTC.

The chain couples TRBV5-4 to TRBJ2-1; D perhaps matches TRBD1 (6 bases). This CDR3 comprises 15 residues. V was pared by 4 bases and J by 3 bases, with 14 bases between. The V gene's germline CDR1 is SGHNT and CDR2 YYREEE (reference sequence). CDR3 sequence (DNA): TGTGCCAGCAGCCCCCGGGACACAGACTACAATGAGCAGTTCTTC. It encodes CASSPRDTDYNEQFF.

This clone was recorded once. The gene calls are TRBV18 and TRBJ2-1; D possibly corresponds to TRBD2 (6 bases). Germline-derived CDR1 and CDR2 are KGHSH and LQKENI. The CDR3 consists of 14 residues. V lost 1 base to trimming and J lost 5 bases, with 9 bases between them. The chain's CDR3 is CASSPLAANNEQFF. The CDR3 nucleotides are TGTGCCAGCTCACCACTAGCGGCAAACAATGAGCAGTTCTTC.

The chain joins TRBV11-2 to TRBJ2-2; D unresolved. This CDR3 has 15 amino acids. Trimming pared 0 bases from V and 3 bases from J, leaving 8 bases between. The germline gives CDR1 SGHAT, CDR2 FQNNGV. The chain's CDR3 is CASSLDLLYTGELFF. CDR3 nucleotide sequence: TGTGCCAGCAGCTTAGACCTCCTATACACCGGGGAGCTGTTTTTT. Variable domain in full (rest from reference TRBV11-2 and TRBJ2-2): EAGVAQSPRYKIIEKRQSVAFWCNPISGHATLYWYQQILGQGPKLLIQFQNNGVVDDSQLPKDRFSAERLKGVDSTLKIQPAKLEDSAVYLCASSLDLLYTGELFFGEGSRLTVL.

V usage is TRBV7-2 and J usage is TRBJ1-4, with TRBD1 matching 7 bases. Germline trimming cut 4 bases from V and 11 bases from J; bases unmatched to any gene: 4. The CDR3 has 12 residues. The germline gives CDR1 SGHTA, CDR2 FQGNSA. This CDR3 reads CASSSQGRKLFF. CDR3 coding DNA: TGTGCCAGCAGCTCACAGGGGAGGAAACTGTTTTTT. Variable domain in full (rest from reference TRBV7-2 and TRBJ1-4): GAGVSQSPSNKVTEKGKDVELRCDPISGHTALYWYRQSLGQGLEFLIYFQGNSAPDKSGLPSDRFSAERTGGSVSTLTIQRTQQEDSAVYLCASSSQGRKLFFGSGTQLSVL.

Comments on this clone: The junction and the germline gene differ at one end; a read error may be behind it. V gene TRBV6-1 combines with J gene TRBJ2-6; 7 positions agree with TRBD1. Per the germline V gene, CDR1 is MNHNS and CDR2 is SASEGT. The CDR3 is made up of 16 amino acids. CDR3 bases: TGTGCCAGCAGTGGACAGGGTTTCTCTGGGGCCAACGGCCTGACTTTC. The encoded protein is CASSGQGFSGANGLTF.

V usage is TRBV5-4 and J usage is TRBJ1-1, with D unresolved. The CDR3 covers 13 residues. The V gene lost 3 bases and the J gene lost 4 bases, with 10 bases spanning the gap. Germline V gene lookup returns CDR1 SGHNT and CDR2 YYREEE (reference sequence). CDR3 protein: CASSSYGGTEAFF. Here the CDR3 DNA reads TGTGCCAGCAGCTCATATGGAGGCACTGAAGCTTTCTTT.

The chain links TRBV7-2 to TRBJ2-7; 9 positions agree with TRBD1. V dropped 3 bases and J dropped 1; count of bases not matched to a gene: 4. The CDR3 contains 15 residues. The germline CDR1 and CDR2 sequences are SGHTA and FQGNSA. CDR3 loop: CASSLSGQGSYEQYF. The CDR3 DNA is TGTGCCAGCAGCTTGTCGGGACAGGGATCCTACGAGCAGTACTTC. Full variable domain (outside the CDR3, taken from reference TRBV7-2 and TRBJ2-7): GAGVSQSPSNKVTEKGKDVELRCDPISGHTALYWYRQSLGQGLEFLIYFQGNSAPDKSGLPSDRFSAERTGGSVSTLTIQRTQQEDSAVYLCASSLSGQGSYEQYFGPGTRLTVT.

This chain links TRBV28 with TRBJ1-2, with TRBD1 matching 11 bases. The ends lost 9 bases at V and 4 bases at J; junction bases unmatched: 19. The CDR3 spans 18 residues. Germline loops: CDR1 MDHEN, CDR2 SYDVKM. The CDR3: CASNLLGTGGVLTYGYTF. In DNA, the CDR3 is TGTGCCAGTAACCTACTGGGGACAGGGGGTGTCTTGACCTATGGCTACACCTTC.

V gene TRBV25-1 combines with J gene TRBJ1-1; 9 bases match TRBD1. The length of the CDR3 is 17 residues. Trimming removed 3 bases from V and 1 base from J; junction bases left unmatched: 9. Germline V gene sequence: CDR1 MGHDK, CDR2 SYGVNS. CDR3 sequence reads: CASSDGDREAQNTEAFF. In DNA, the CDR3 is TGTGCCAGCAGTGATGGGGACAGGGAAGCCCAGAACACTGAAGCTTTCTTT.

This chain connects TRBV7-2 to TRBJ2-3, with no clear D. Germline CDR1 SGHTA, CDR2 FQGNSA. This CDR3 region has 15 residues. V was trimmed by 1 base and J by 2 bases, leaving 10 bases between them. In DNA form, the CDR3 reads TGTGCCAGCAGCTTAGATCTAGGAGCCACAGATACGCAGTATTTT. Its translation: CASSLDLGATDTQYF.

The chain has TRBV5-4 and TRBJ2-5; 10 nucleotides line up with TRBD1. The CDR3 is made up of 15 amino acids. The V segment lost 4 bases and the J segment 5 bases; nucleotides outside the gene matches: 8. Germline V gives CDR1 SGHNT, CDR2 YYREEE (reference sequence). The CDR3 sequence: CASSSPGQGYETQYF. As DNA, the CDR3 is TGTGCCAGCAGCAGCCCGGGACAGGGGTATGAGACCCAGTACTTC.

The V and J genes are TRBV13 and TRBJ2-7; TRBD1 agrees at 8 bases. J was trimmed by 0 bases and V by 8 bases; bases with no gene match: 3. The CDR3 contains 13 residues. CDR1 is PRHDT, CDR2 FYEKMQ, per germline (reference sequence). The CDR3 protein is CASGDRSSYEQYF. The CDR3 DNA reads as TGTGCCAGCGGGGACAGGAGCTCCTACGAGCAGTACTTC.